These T cell receptor beta chains were read from a single sample in a study of cytomegalovirus exposure and HLA in healthy donors. Sequencing used immunoSEQ multiplex PCR; TCRdb keeps in-frame clones, though not all of them. The sample includes about 130,000 clones, about two thirds of them seen just once. The sequencing input was PBMCs. Every receptor here comes from a woman aged 55-70 years in good health and CMV-seropositive. The CDR3 runs from the conserved cysteine through the conserved F or W. The order of the fields is D gene, clone size, V gene, J gene, CDR3 DNA, CDR3 protein. D genes are given only for firm matches. Size tells how often a clone was seen (once, few, many) or the class of an expanded clone, and some rows leave it out.

>NA|NA|TRBV5-6|TRBJ1-4
TGTGCCAGCAGCTTGGTCCAGGGCACTCGTTTAACTAATGAAAAACTGTTTTTT
CASSLVQGTRLTNEKLFF
>TRBD1|NA|TRBV14|TRBJ1-2
TGTGCCAGCAGCCCAATCGAAGGGGGGACAGCAGTATATGGCTACACCTTC
CASSPIEGGTAVYGYTF
>TRBD1|NA|TRBV10-1|TRBJ2-3
TGCGCCAGCAGTCCCGGACAGGGTCGCACAGATACGCAGTATTTT
CASSPGQGRTDTQYF
>TRBD1|NA|TRBV5-1|TRBJ2-3
TGCGCCAGCAGCTTGGGACAGGGGGCCGATACGCAGTATTTT
CASSLGQGADTQYF
>TRBD1|NA|TRBV9|TRBJ1-3
TGTGCCAGCAGCGTGCAGGGGGACGGAAACACCATATATTTT
CASSVQGDGNTIYF
>NA|NA|TRBV9|TRBJ1-1
TGTGCCAGCAGCGTATCAGGGAACATGAACACTGAAGCTTTCTTT
CASSVSGNMNTEAFF
>TRBD1|NA|TRBV6-6|TRBJ1-5
TGTGCCAGCAGTTCTCCGACAGGGGTCAATCAGCCCCAGCATTTT
CASSSPTGVNQPQHF
>TRBD1|NA|TRBV7-2|TRBJ1-5
TGTGCCAGCGCGGGACAGGGCCCGCCTCAGCCCCAGCATTTT
CASAGQGPPQPQHF
>NA|NA|TRBV2|TRBJ1-4
TGTGCCAGCAGTGAAAGGGGGGGGATTGGGGAAAAACTGTTTTTT
CASSERGGIGEKLFF
>TRBD1|NA|TRBV11-1|TRBJ1-1
TGTGCCAGCAGCGAGGACAGGTTCGAAGCTTTCTTT
CASSEDRFEAFF
>TRBD1|NA|TRBV6-1|TRBJ1-5
TGTGCCAGTCGGACAGGTAGCAATCAGCCCCAGCATTTT
CASRTGSNQPQHF
>NA|NA|TRBV18|TRBJ1-1
TGTGCCAGCTCACCACCCTCTCTACAGGGCATTGAAGCTTTCTTT
CASSPPSLQGIEAFF
>NA|NA|TRBV19|TRBJ1-2
TGTGCCAGTAACTCTCGGGAGGGCAGGGGTTTCTATGGCTACACCTTC
CASNSREGRGFYGYTF
>TRBD1|NA|TRBV5-1|TRBJ1-1
TGCGCCAGCATCCAGGGGGCCTCGAACACTGAAGCTTTCTTT
CASIQGASNTEAFF
>TRBD2|NA|TRBV7-3|TRBJ2-1
TGTGCCAGCAGCGACGGGACTAGCGGGGGAGAGTTTTACAATGAGCAGTTCTTC
CASSDGTSGGEFYNEQFF
>TRBD1|once|TRBV11-3|TRBJ2-3
TGTGCCAGCAGCCGGACAGGGGGCTTAGATACGCAGTATTTT
CASSRTGGLDTQYF
>NA|NA|TRBV7-8|TRBJ1-5
TGTGCCAGCAGCTTATCGACTTTCGGTACATCAGATAGCAATCAGCCCCAGCATTTT
CASSLSTFGTSDSNQPQHF
>NA|NA|TRBV6-1|TRBJ1-2
TGTGCCAGCACGGGGGGGGGCAACTATGGCTACACCTTC
CASTGGGNYGYTF
>TRBD1|NA|TRBV2|TRBJ2-4
TGTGCCAGCAGCCTTCTACAGGGGAGAGCCAAAAACATTCAGTACTTC
CASSLLQGRAKNIQYF
>TRBD1|once|TRBV10-3|TRBJ2-7
TGTGCCATCAGTGATCCTGGACAGGGTCCGGTGGAGCAGTACTTC
CAISDPGQGPVEQYF
>NA|NA|TRBV2|TRBJ2-7
TGTGCCAGCAGTGAAGGTGCACTCTCGCTCTACGAGCAGTACTTC
CASSEGALSLYEQYF
>NA|NA|TRBV7-9|TRBJ1-5
TGTGCCAGCAGCCCTGGCCAGGGTACTCAGCCCCAGCATTTT
CASSPGQGTQPQHF
>NA|NA|TRBV7-2|TRBJ2-7
TGTGCCAGCAGCCCCGGCGGCACCCTCTCCTACGAGCAGTACTTC
CASSPGGTLSYEQYF
>TRBD1|once|TRBV7-3|TRBJ2-1
TGTGCCAGCGGAGCCGGGACAGGGCAGTTCTTC
CASGAGTGQFF
>NA|NA|TRBV7-9|TRBJ1-2
TGTGCCAGCAGTCCCGGACAGTCCCACGGGGGCTACACCTTC
CASSPGQSHGGYTF
>NA|NA|TRBV18|TRBJ2-7
TGTGCCAGCTCACCACCTCAGGGGAACTACGAGCAGTACTTC
CASSPPQGNYEQYF
>NA|NA|TRBV9|TRBJ2-2
TGTGCCAGCAGCGTAGGGACAGCAGGGACCGGGGAGCTGTTTTTT
CASSVGTAGTGELFF
>NA|NA|TRBV6-1|TRBJ1-2
TGTGCCAGCAGTCAACCCGGGACACCCCTCACCAGTTTC
CASSQPGTPLTSF
>NA|NA|TRBV11-2|TRBJ1-5
TGTGCCAGCAGCTTAGGGACAGTGAATAGCAATCAGCCCCAGCATTTT
CASSLGTVNSNQPQHF
>NA|few|TRBV9|TRBJ2-2
TGTGCCAGCAGCCCCCCCGCGGGGATGGAAACCGGGGAGCTGTTTTTT
CASSPPAGMETGELFF
>NA|NA|TRBV7-6|TRBJ1-2
TGTGCCAGCAGCTCGGGTCAGGGGCTTGATGGCTACACCTTC
CASSSGQGLDGYTF
>NA|NA|TRBV7-9|TRBJ2-7
TGTGCCAGCAGCTTGGGTGGGGCCCCCTACGAGCAGTACTTC
CASSLGGAPYEQYF
>NA|NA|TRBV18|TRBJ1-1
TGTGCCAGCTCAGCTCGACCGACAGCGAACACTGAAGCTTTCTTT
CASSARPTANTEAFF
>NA|NA|TRBV6-5|TRBJ1-2
TGTGCCTCCGCGGCAGGGGAGCGTGGCTACACCTTC
CASAAGERGYTF
>NA|NA|TRBV7-9|TRBJ1-1
TGTGCCAGCAGCCCCCGACAGGACACTGAAGCTTTCTTT
CASSPRQDTEAFF
>NA|NA|TRBV2|TRBJ1-1
TGTGCCAGTCCCCACTTGAGGGACACTGAAGCTTTCTTT
CASPHLRDTEAFF
>TRBD1|NA|TRBV19|TRBJ1-2
TGTGCCAGTAGTACCCCTGGACAGGACTATGGCTACACCTTC
CASSTPGQDYGYTF
>NA|NA|TRBV12-5|TRBJ1-5
TGTGCTAGTGGTTTGATATCCTCGTCCCGGGACATAAATAGCAATCAGCCCCAGCATTTT
CASGLISSSRDINSNQPQHF
>NA|NA|TRBV7-6|TRBJ1-1
TGTGCCAGCAAGATGGGTGCAGCGGGGACTGAAGCTTTCTTT
CASKMGAAGTEAFF